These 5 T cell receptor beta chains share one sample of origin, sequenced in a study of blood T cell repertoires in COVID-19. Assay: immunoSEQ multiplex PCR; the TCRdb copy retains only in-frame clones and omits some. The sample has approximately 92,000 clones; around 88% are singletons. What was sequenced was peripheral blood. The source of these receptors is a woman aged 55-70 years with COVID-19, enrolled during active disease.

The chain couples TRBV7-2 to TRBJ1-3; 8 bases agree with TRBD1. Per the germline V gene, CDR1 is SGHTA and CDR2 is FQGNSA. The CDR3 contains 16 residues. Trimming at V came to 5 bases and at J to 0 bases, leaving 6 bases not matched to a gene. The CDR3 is CASSVQGAISGNTIYF. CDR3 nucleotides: TGTGCCAGCAGCGTCCAGGGGGCGATCTCTGGAAACACCATATATTTT.

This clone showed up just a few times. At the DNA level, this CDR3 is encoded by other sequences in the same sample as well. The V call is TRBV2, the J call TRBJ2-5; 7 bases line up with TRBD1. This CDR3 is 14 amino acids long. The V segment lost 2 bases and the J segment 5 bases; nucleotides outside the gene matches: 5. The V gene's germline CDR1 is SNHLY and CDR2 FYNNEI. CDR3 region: CASSERGRVETQYF. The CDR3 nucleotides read TGTGCCAGCAGTGAAAGGGGGCGGGTTGAGACCCAGTACTTC. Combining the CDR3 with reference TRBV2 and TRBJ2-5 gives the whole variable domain EPEVTQTPSHQVTQMGQEVILRCVPISNHLYFYWYRQILGQKVEFLVSFYNNEISEKSEIFDDQFSVERPDGSNFTLKIRSTKLEDSAMYFCASSERGRVETQYFGPGTRLLVL.

The CDR3 DNA sequence: TGTGCCAGTAGTATCCGGGGCTCGGCGGGGGAGCAGTACTTC. Amino acids: CASSIRGSAGEQYF. The chain combines TRBV19 with TRBJ2-7; D perhaps matches TRBD2 (6 bases). Germline CDR1 reads LNHDA; CDR2 reads SQIVND (reference sequence). V was pared by 3 bases and J by 7 bases, with 16 bases between. The CDR3 spans 14 residues.

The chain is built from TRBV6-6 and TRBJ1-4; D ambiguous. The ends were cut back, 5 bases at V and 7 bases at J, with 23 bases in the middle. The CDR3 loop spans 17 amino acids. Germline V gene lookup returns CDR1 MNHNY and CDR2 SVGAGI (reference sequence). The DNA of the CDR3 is TGTGCCAGCAGTCTGGGAGGACGGCCGAGTAATCGTGAAAAACTGTTTTTT. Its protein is CASSLGGRPSNREKLFF.

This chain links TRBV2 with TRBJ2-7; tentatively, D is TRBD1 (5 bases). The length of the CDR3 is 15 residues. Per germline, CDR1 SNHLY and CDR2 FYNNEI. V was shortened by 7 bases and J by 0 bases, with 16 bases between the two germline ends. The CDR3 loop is CASKQGAYSSYEQYF. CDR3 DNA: TGTGCCAGCAAACAAGGGGCCTATAGCTCCTACGAGCAGTACTTC.